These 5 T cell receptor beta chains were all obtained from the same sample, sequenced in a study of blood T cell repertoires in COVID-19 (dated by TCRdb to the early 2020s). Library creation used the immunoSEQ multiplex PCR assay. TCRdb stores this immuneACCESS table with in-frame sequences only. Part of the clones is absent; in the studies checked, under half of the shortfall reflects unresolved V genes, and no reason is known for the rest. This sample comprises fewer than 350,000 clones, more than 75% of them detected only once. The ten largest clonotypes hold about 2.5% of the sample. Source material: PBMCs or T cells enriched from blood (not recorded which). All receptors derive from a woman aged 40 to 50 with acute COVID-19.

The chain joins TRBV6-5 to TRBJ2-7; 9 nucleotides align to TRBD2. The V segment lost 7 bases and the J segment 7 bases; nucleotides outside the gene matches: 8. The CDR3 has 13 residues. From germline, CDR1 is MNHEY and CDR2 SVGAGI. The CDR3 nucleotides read TGTGCCAGCAAGGGACTAGCTTTTGGAGAGCAGTACTTC. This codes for CASKGLAFGEQYF.

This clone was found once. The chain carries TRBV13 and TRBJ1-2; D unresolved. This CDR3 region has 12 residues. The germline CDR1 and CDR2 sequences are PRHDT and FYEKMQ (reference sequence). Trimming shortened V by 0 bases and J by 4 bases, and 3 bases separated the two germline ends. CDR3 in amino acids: CASSLGSYGYTF. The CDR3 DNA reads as TGTGCCAGCAGCTTAGGCAGCTATGGCTACACCTTC.

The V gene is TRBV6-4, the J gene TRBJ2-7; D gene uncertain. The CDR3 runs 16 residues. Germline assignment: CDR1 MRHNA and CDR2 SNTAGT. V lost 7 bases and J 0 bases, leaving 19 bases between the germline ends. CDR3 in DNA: TGTGCCAGCATCCCCCGTAAACAGTCTCGCTCCTACGAGCAGTACTTC. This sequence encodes CASIPRKQSRSYEQYF.

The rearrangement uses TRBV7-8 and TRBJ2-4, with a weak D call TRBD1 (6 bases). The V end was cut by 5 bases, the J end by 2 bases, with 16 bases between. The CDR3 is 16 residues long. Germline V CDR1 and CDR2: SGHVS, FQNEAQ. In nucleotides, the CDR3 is TGTGCCAGCAGCCCTCGATTAACAGGGACCAAAAACATTCAGTACTTC. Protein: CASSPRLTGTKNIQYF.

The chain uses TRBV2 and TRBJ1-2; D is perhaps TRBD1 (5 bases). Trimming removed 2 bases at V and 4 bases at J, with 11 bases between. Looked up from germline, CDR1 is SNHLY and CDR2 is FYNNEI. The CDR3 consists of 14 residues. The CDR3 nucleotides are TGTGCCAGCAGTGAAACAGGAGCTGGCTATGGCTACACCTTC. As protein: CASSETGAGYGYTF.